The 3 T cell receptor beta chains below all came from one sample that was sequenced in a study of T cells in Graves' hyperthyroidism and ophthalmopathy. Amplified TCR beta CDR3 regions derived from RNA transcripts. During a first-round RT-PCR of the TCR CDR3, the HTBI primer set was used. One entry per CDR3 protein results from TCRdb running MiXCR on the multiplex PCR reads. The sample has over 700,000 distinct CDR3 sequences, about 19% seen once. Specimen: blood. The receptors shown here come from a woman between 50 and 59 years old with Graves' hyperthyroidism that later progressed to Graves' ophthalmopathy.

At least ten counts were recorded for this clonotype. The V gene is TRBV3-1, the J gene TRBJ1-1, with TRBD1 matching 10 bases. The CDR3 covers 16 residues. Trimming cost V 6 bases and J 0 bases; bases outside gene matches: 7. Germline-derived CDR1 and CDR2 are LGHDT and YNNKEL (reference sequence). The chain's CDR3 is CASRPGTGAMNTEAFF. The CDR3 DNA reads TGTGCCAGCAGACCTGGGACAGGGGCGATGAACACTGAAGCTTTCTTT.

The rearrangement uses TRBV6-1 and TRBJ1-2, with 7 bases identical to TRBD1. The V and J ends lost 8 bases and 2 bases, in that order; junction bases with no gene match: 8. Germline CDR1 and CDR2: MNHNS and SASEGT. The CDR3 extends over 14 amino acids. This CDR3 is CASATGAPNYGYTF. CDR3 bases: TGTGCCAGCGCAACAGGGGCCCCCAACTATGGCTACACCTTC.

This clonotype has ten or more counts. The rearrangement links TRBV5-1 to TRBJ2-2; D ambiguous. This CDR3 has 16 amino acids. The V and J ends lost 0 bases and 3 bases respectively, with 12 bases between them. CDR1 SGHRS and CDR2 YFSETQ come from the germline V gene. Here the CDR3 DNA reads TGCGCCAGCAGCTTGGTATCCAGCAGCGACACCGGGGAGCTGTTTTTT. This gives the protein CASSLVSSSDTGELFF. The full variable domain, completed using reference TRBV5-1 and TRBJ2-2, is KAGVTQTPRYLIKTRGQQVTLSCSPISGHRSVSWYQQTPGQGLQFLFEYFSETQRNKGNFPGRFSGRQFSNSRSEMNVSTLELGDSALYLCASSLVSSSDTGELFFGEGSRLTVL.